This T cell receptor beta chain was recorded in a study of T cell responses to AZD1222 COVID-19 vaccine. Study results and limitations: Females outnumbered males among donors, who were mostly white British; clonal diversity was possibly underestimated. The study found vaccine-associated CD4 TCRs spanning spike, dominant at 160-218 and 743-854. Unmutated variant regions are reportedly targeted by nearly half of spike-specific TCRs.

With regard to this clone: Antigen unknown.

The table came from immunoSEQ multiplex PCR; TCRdb's copy has only in-frame clones and leaves some out. The sample lists over 150,000 clones, around 89% occurring once. Second doses were pooled across both intervals (about 4 or about 12 weeks). This CDR3 is 13 amino acids long. Looked up from germline, CDR1 is ENHRY and CDR2 is SYGVKD. V was cut by 7 bases and J by 4 bases, with 12 bases left in between. The input for sequencing was peripheral blood, taken 28 days after the second AZD1222 dose. This clonotype originated in an adult who received the AZD1222 COVID-19 vaccine. The chain has TRBV10-3 and TRBJ2-3; D possibly corresponds to TRBD1 (5 bases). The CDR3 protein is CAITRVGSDTQYF. The CDR3 coding sequence is TGTGCCATCACCAGGGTGGGATCAGATACGCAGTATTTT.